This TCR beta chain is drawn from a study of T-cell reconstitution after alpha-beta-depleted transplantation in children (TCRdb year 2016). About the investigation overall: Using TCR repertoire profiling, the study followed T-cell immune reconstitution in a quantitative way in children after TCRalphabeta/CD19-depleted allogeneic hematopoietic cell transplantation.

On this clonotype: The antigen this receptor binds is unknown. No much larger clone exists at a distance of one base, and base qualities are not known.

The library was made by PCR. The sequencer listed for this sample is Illumina HiSeq 2500. Molecular barcoding was employed in the preparation of TCR libraries, with unique molecular identifiers being used to normalize TCRbeta repertoire quantification. TCRdb passed the public sequencing reads through fastp at Q25 and MiXCR, retaining productive beta sequences. Rows are unified per CDR3 protein, each entry keeping the most common DNA and genes. The sample contains fewer than 450,000 distinct CDR3 sequences, roughly 15% of them found a single time. The ten largest make up about 41% of the sample. This sample's treatment or condition label indicates: allogeneic hematopoietic cell transplantation with graft depleted of TCRalphabeta T cells and CD19 B cells. The children who served as transplant recipients had been given grafts of TCRalphabeta/CD19-depleted allogeneic hematopoietic cells. CDR1 SEHNR and CDR2 FQNEAQ are derived from the germline V gene (reference sequence). V is clipped by 6 bases and J by 0 bases, and the sequence between their germline boundaries is 15 bases long. The CDR3 measures 16 amino acids from cysteine to phenylalanine. Solely the CDR3 DNA is kept, with 48 bases framed from the first base.

Study-wide findings and limitations: In some patients, the high TCRbeta diversity seen at day 60 was put down to recipient T cells and intrathymic progenitors that had survived conditioning. The apparently early alphabetaT-cell count recovery about two months after transplant was reportedly dependent on only several hundred rapidly expanded clones derived from non-depleted graft cells. Hyperexpanded clone frequencies declined over subsequent months; after one year, T-cell counts and TCRbeta diversity were mostly attributed to newly produced T cells.

Recombination connected TRBV7-9 to TRBJ2-1; possibly the D gene is TRBD1, per 6 matching bases. This sample comprised PBMCs, mostly from graft donor cells, obtained 360 days after TCRalphabeta/CD19-depleted stem cell transplant. The receptor was derived from a male patient aged 2 to 9 who had a stem cell transplant for acute lymphoblastic leukemia, so the T cells may come from the graft donor. The DNA sequence reads TGTGCCAGCAGTCTACCACAGGGATTCTCCTACAATGAGCAGTTCTTC. This codes for CASSLPQGFSYNEQFF.